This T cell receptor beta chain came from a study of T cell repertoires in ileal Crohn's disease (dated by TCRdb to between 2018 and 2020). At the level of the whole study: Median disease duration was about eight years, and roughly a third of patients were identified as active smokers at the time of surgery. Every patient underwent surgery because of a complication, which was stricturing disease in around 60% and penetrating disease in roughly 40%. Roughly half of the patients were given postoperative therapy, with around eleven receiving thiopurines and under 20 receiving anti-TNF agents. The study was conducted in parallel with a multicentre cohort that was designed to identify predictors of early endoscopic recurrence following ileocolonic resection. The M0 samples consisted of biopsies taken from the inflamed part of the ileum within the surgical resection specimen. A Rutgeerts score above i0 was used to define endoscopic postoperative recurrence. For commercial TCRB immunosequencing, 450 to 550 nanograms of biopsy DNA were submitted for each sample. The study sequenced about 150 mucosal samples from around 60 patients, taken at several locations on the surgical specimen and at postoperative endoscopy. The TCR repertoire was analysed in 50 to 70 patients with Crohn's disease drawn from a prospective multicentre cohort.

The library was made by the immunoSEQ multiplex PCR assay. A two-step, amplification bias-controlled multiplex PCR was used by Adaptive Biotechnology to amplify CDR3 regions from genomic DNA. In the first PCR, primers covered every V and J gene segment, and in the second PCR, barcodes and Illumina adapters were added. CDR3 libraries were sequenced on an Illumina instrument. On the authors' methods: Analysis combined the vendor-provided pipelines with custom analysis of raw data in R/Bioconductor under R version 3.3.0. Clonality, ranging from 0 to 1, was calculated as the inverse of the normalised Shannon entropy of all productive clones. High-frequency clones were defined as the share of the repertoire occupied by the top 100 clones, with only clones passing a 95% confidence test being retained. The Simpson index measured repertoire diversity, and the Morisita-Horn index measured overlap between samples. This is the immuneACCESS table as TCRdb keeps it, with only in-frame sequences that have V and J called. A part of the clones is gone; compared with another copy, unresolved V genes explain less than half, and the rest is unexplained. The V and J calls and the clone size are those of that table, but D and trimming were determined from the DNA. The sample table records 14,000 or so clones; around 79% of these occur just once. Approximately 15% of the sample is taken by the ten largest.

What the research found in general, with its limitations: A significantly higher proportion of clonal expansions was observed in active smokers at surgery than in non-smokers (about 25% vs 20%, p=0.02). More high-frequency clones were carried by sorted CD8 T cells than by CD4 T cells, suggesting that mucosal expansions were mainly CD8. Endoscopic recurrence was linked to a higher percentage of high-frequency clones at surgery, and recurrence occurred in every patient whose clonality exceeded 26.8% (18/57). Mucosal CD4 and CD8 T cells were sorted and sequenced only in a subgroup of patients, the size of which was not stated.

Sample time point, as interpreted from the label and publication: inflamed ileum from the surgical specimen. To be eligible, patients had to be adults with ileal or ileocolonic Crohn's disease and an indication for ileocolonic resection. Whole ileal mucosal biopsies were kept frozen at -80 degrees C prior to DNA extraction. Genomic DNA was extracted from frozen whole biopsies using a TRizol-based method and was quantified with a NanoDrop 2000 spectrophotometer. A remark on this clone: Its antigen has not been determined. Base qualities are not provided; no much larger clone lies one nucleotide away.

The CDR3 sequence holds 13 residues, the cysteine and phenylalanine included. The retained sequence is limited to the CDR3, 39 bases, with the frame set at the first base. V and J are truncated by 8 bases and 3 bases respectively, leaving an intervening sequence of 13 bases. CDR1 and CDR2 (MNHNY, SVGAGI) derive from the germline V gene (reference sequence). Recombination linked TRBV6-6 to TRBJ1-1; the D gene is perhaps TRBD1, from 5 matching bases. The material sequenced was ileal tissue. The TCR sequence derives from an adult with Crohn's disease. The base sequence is TGTGCCAGCTCGATAACAGGAGACACTGAAGCTTTCTTT. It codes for CASSITGDTEAFF.